These 29 T cell receptor beta chains came from one sample sequenced in a study of T cell responses to AZD1222 COVID-19 vaccine. The assay was immunoSEQ multiplex PCR, and TCRdb's table has in-frame clones only and misses some. The sample lists around 200,000 clones; 90% to 95% were seen once. The sample in question was peripheral blood, obtained 28 days after the second AZD1222 dose. Receptor source: an adult who received the AZD1222 COVID-19 vaccine.

V gene TRBV6-6 combines with J gene TRBJ2-1; 7 positions agree with TRBD1. The CDR3 is 15 residues long. V was clipped by 2 bases and J by 7 bases; unmatched bases: 8. Germline assignment: CDR1 MNHNY and CDR2 SVGAGI (reference sequence). The CDR3 region is CASSYAGRGFNEQFF. The CDR3 nucleotides are TGTGCCAGCAGTTACGCCGGCAGGGGGTTTAATGAGCAGTTCTTC.

The count of this clone is one. This chain connects TRBV2 to TRBJ2-1; TRBD1 or TRBD2 may be the D gene (5 bases each). With 4 bases removed from V and 4 bases from J, the gap between germline ends came to 14 bases. The germline V gene has CDR1 SNHLY and CDR2 FYNNEI. The CDR3 has 15 amino acids. The CDR3 reads CASSAGGLYYNEQFF. The CDR3 region has the DNA TGTGCCAGCAGTGCTGGGGGTTTATATTACAATGAGCAGTTCTTC.

This clone showed up just a few times. The chain uses TRBV4-2 and TRBJ2-7; TRBD2 aligns across 14 bases. The CDR3 is 16 amino acids. The V and J ends lost 0 bases and 6 bases, in that order; junction bases with no gene match: 4. Germline-derived CDR1 and CDR2 are LGHNA and YNFKEQ. The CDR3 DNA reads as TGTGCCAGCAGCCAAGAAGGGACTAGCGGGAGTGGCGAGCAGTACTTC. This codes for CASSQEGTSGSGEQYF.

The chain has TRBV5-1 and TRBJ2-3; D is unclear. With 4 bases removed from V and 1 base from J, the gap between germline ends came to 7 bases. The CDR3 is 13 residues long. Germline V lookup: CDR1 SGHRS, CDR2 YFSETQ. In DNA, the CDR3 is TGCGCCAGCAGCCCGGGCGGCACAGATACGCAGTATTTT. The encoded protein is CASSPGGTDTQYF.

The gene calls are TRBV29-1 and TRBJ1-4; 11 bases fit TRBD1. V gave up 4 bases and J gave up 0 bases; unmatched junction bases: 1. The V gene's germline CDR1 is SQVTM and CDR2 ANQGSEA. CDR3 size: 15 residues. The CDR3 spells CSVAGQGATNEKLFF. The CDR3 DNA sequence: TGCAGCGTTGCGGGACAGGGGGCAACTAATGAAAAACTGTTTTTT.

This sequence joins TRBV28 and TRBJ1-4, with D possibly matching TRBD1 (6 bases). With 6 bases removed from V and 9 bases from J, the gap between germline ends came to 17 bases. Germline values: CDR1 MDHEN, CDR2 SYDVKM. CDR3 length: 14 amino acids. The CDR3 nucleotides are TGTGCCAGCAGCCGGACAGAGGGGGTGAAAAAACTGTTTTTT. It yields the protein CASSRTEGVKKLFF.

The chain uses TRBV2 and TRBJ1-5; D gene ambiguous. Germline V gene lookup returns CDR1 SNHLY and CDR2 FYNNEI. Trimming pared 2 bases from V and 5 bases from J, leaving 10 bases between. CDR3 length: 14 residues. CDR3: CASSEQLGHQPQHF. The DNA of the CDR3 is TGTGCCAGCAGTGAACAGTTAGGACATCAGCCCCAGCATTTT.

The rearrangement joins TRBV4-2 to TRBJ2-2; 7 nucleotides align to TRBD2. This CDR3 has 16 amino acids. V shed 2 bases and J 0 bases; nucleotides not matched to a gene: 3. CDR1 is LGHNA, CDR2 YNFKEQ, per germline. The CDR3, as DNA: TGTGCCAGCAGCCAACTAGCGGTCGCGAACACCGGGGAGCTGTTTTTT. Translated, it gives CASSQLAVANTGELFF.

This sequence joins TRBV24-1 and TRBJ1-2, with no clear D. Deletions cut 9 bases from V and 4 bases from J, with 11 bases between. From germline, CDR1 is KGHDR and CDR2 SFDVKD. This CDR3 is built from 12 residues. CDR3 loop: CATSDPPYGYTF. The CDR3 DNA is TGTGCCACCTCAGATCCACCCTATGGCTACACCTTC.

The rearrangement uses TRBV2 and TRBJ2-7; 11 positions agree with TRBD2. CDR3 length: 17 residues. V shed 1 base and J 7 bases; nucleotides not matched to a gene: 12. Germline assignment: CDR1 SNHLY and CDR2 FYNNEI. The CDR3 here is CASSEVASGRPWVEQYF. The CDR3 DNA sequence: TGTGCCAGCAGTGAAGTTGCTAGCGGGAGGCCGTGGGTTGAGCAGTACTTC.

The chain links TRBV7-2 to TRBJ2-7; TRBD2 aligns across 8 bases. V gave up 6 bases and J gave up 0 bases; unmatched junction bases: 7. Germline V gene lookup returns CDR1 SGHTA and CDR2 FQGNSA. The CDR3 covers 15 residues. The CDR3 protein is CASSQSGGLSYEQYF. In DNA form, the CDR3 reads TGTGCCAGCAGTCAAAGCGGGGGCCTCTCCTACGAGCAGTACTTC.

The chain recombines TRBV6-5 with TRBJ2-1; 8 positions agree with TRBD2. The CDR3 has 15 residues. Germline lookup yields CDR1 MNHEY and CDR2 SVGAGI. V lost 4 bases to trimming and J lost 0 bases; unmatched junction nucleotides: 2. The CDR3 DNA sequence: TGTGCCAGCAGTTTAAGCGGGAGCTCCTACAATGAGCAGTTCTTC. As protein: CASSLSGSSYNEQFF.

CDR3 loop: CASSLFPVTNTGELFF. As DNA, the CDR3 is TGTGCCAGCAGCTTATTTCCAGTAACAAACACCGGGGAGCTGTTTTTT. The chain carries TRBV11-2 and TRBJ2-2; D gene unclear. V lost 2 bases and J lost 2, with 12 bases in between. Germline-derived CDR1 and CDR2 are SGHAT and FQNNGV. The CDR3 has 16 residues.

This chain connects TRBV7-9 to TRBJ1-1, with a weak D call TRBD1 (6 bases). Trimming removed 5 bases at V and 13 bases at J, with 23 bases between. The V gene's germline CDR1 is SEHNR and CDR2 FQNEAQ (reference sequence). CDR3 length: 14 residues. The CDR3 DNA follows: TGTGCCAGCAGCGCCGTCCGCGACAGGTACAGGGTTTTCTTT. Translating it yields CASSAVRDRYRVFF.

The chain links TRBV12-5 to TRBJ1-1; unclear D gene. CDR3 length: 11 residues. The V end was cut by 1 base, the J end by 11 bases, with 8 bases between. The V gene's germline CDR1 is LGHNT and CDR2 FRNRAP. The DNA for the CDR3 is TGTGCTAGTGGTTTGGCCGAAAAGGCTTTCTTT. It encodes CASGLAEKAFF.

This clone has a single count. The rearrangement links TRBV29-1 to TRBJ2-2; the D gene could be TRBD1 or TRBD2 (5 bases each). Trimming took off 7 bases at V and 6 bases at J, with 12 bases between the two ends. CDR3 length: 12 residues. Germline V gene sequence: CDR1 SQVTM, CDR2 ANQGSEA. CDR3 sequence reads: CSATGPSGELFF. The DNA for the CDR3 is TGCAGCGCCACGGGACCTTCCGGGGAGCTGTTTTTT.

Comment on this clone: One junction end does not reproduce the germline sequence, and a read error may be involved. The rearrangement uses TRBV11-2 and TRBJ1-1, with D possibly matching TRBD1 (5 bases). Germline CDR1 reads SGHAT; CDR2 reads FQNNGV. The length of the CDR3 is 15 residues. CDR3 in amino acids: CASTLPRGYNTEAFF. Written as DNA, the CDR3 is TGTGCCAGCACCTTACCCCGGGGCTACAACACTGAAGCTTTCTTT.

The chain carries TRBV11-3 and TRBJ2-5; 14 bases are a match to TRBD2. This CDR3 is built from 16 residues. Germline assignment: CDR1 SGHNT and CDR2 YENEEA. The J segment lost 8 bases and the V segment lost 4 bases, leaving 9 bases of the junction unmatched. As DNA, the CDR3 is TGTGCCAGCAGCTCGATCCCGGGGACTAGCGGGGGAACCCAGTACTTC. This sequence encodes CASSSIPGTSGGTQYF.

J is TRBJ2-7 and V is TRBV6-2 or TRBV6-3; TRBD1 is a possible D gene (6 bases). V lost 2 bases to trimming and J lost 0 bases, with 11 bases between them. CDR3 size: 15 residues. Per the germline V gene, CDR1 is MNHEY and CDR2 is SVGEGT. CDR3 protein: CASSYAADSSYEQYF. The CDR3 coding sequence is TGTGCCAGCAGTTACGCGGCGGACAGCTCCTACGAGCAGTACTTC.

V usage is TRBV5-4 and J usage is TRBJ2-6; 7 bases line up with TRBD1. V was clipped by 4 bases and J by 2 bases; unmatched bases: 9. Germline V gene sequence: CDR1 SGHNT, CDR2 YYREEE (reference sequence). The CDR3 totals 17 residues. The CDR3 here is CASSRGQLTTGANVLTF. Written as DNA, the CDR3 is TGTGCCAGCAGCAGGGGACAGCTTACTACTGGGGCCAACGTCCTGACTTTC.

This chain uses TRBV27 with TRBJ2-5; D remains unclear. Germline V gene data show CDR1 as MNHEY and CDR2 as SMNVEV (reference sequence). The CDR3 is 14 residues long. V lost 5 bases and J lost 3, with 13 bases in between. The CDR3, as DNA: TGTGCCAGCAGTCTAAGGGATTCGGAAGAGACCCAGTACTTC. It yields the protein CASSLRDSEETQYF.

The chain combines TRBV4-2 with TRBJ2-2; D gene uncertain. Deletions cut 0 bases from V and 2 bases from J, with 13 bases between. CDR3 size: 17 residues. CDR1 and CDR2 (germline): LGHNA, YNFKEQ. The CDR3 DNA reads as TGTGCCAGCAGCCAAGATTCCCCCAGGAGCAACACCGGGGAGCTGTTTTTT. This encodes CASSQDSPRSNTGELFF.

The chain uses TRBV19 and TRBJ1-4; D gene uncertain. The CDR3 extends over 16 amino acids. In germline, CDR1 is LNHDA, CDR2 SQIVND (reference sequence). Trimming took 5 bases from V and 5 from J, leaving 18 bases between them. CDR3 DNA: TGTGCCAGTAGTTTAGCAGAGGGATTACTCAATGAAAAACTGTTTTTT. Its protein product is CASSLAEGLLNEKLFF.

This chain links TRBV11-3 with TRBJ1-2; D is uncertain. Germline V gene sequence: CDR1 SGHNT, CDR2 YENEEA. Trimming stripped 5 bases from V and 4 bases from J, with 14 bases between. The CDR3 totals 14 residues. DNA of the CDR3: TGTGCCAGCAGCCCGGAAGGGAGGAGCTATGGCTACACCTTC. This sequence encodes CASSPEGRSYGYTF.

V usage is TRBV19 and J usage is TRBJ1-2, with TRBD1 identical over 7 bases. V dropped 6 bases and J dropped 0; count of bases not matched to a gene: 10. The CDR3 is made up of 16 amino acids. CDR1 and CDR2 (germline): LNHDA, SQIVND (reference sequence). For the CDR3, the DNA is TGTGCCAGTAGCCTTACCAGGACAGGAGCTAACTATGGCTACACCTTC. Protein sequence: CASSLTRTGANYGYTF. The complete variable domain, with remaining parts taken from reference TRBV19 and TRBJ1-2, reads DGGITQSPKYLFRKEGQNVTLSCEQNLNHDAMYWYRQDPGQGLRLIYYSQIVNDFQKGDIAEGYSVSREKKESFPLTVTSAQKNPTAFYLCASSLTRTGANYGYTFGSGTRLTVV.

Only one count was recorded for this clone. The gene calls are TRBV27 and TRBJ1-1, with no clear D. The CDR3 runs to 12 residues. Germline V gives CDR1 MNHEY, CDR2 SMNVEV (reference sequence). Trimming stripped 6 bases from V and 2 bases from J, with 7 bases between. The CDR3 DNA reads as TGTGCCAGCAGCAACAGAAACACTGAAGCTTTCTTT. Encoded protein: CASSNRNTEAFF.

The V gene is TRBV7-8, the J gene TRBJ1-3; no firm D call. Germline V gene data show CDR1 as SGHVS and CDR2 as FQNEAQ. Trimming cost V 4 bases and J 10 bases, with 11 bases left between them. The CDR3 has 12 residues. The CDR3 DNA reads TGTGCCAGCAGCTCCTTCTACCGTACCATATATTTT. This sequence encodes CASSSFYRTIYF.

This clone showed up just once. The chain is built from TRBV5-1 and TRBJ1-1; maybe TRBD1 (5 bases). V lost 3 bases to trimming and J lost 1 base, with 10 bases between them. The length of the CDR3 is 14 residues. CDR1 is SGHRS and CDR2 is YFSETQ in the germline V gene. DNA for the CDR3: TGCGCCAGCAGCTCGGACACACCGAACACTGAAGCTTTCTTT. Translating gives CASSSDTPNTEAFF.

The chain is built from TRBV7-2 and TRBJ2-2; 8 bases are shared with TRBD2. Germline-derived CDR1 and CDR2 are SGHTA and FQGNSA. The CDR3 is made up of 16 amino acids. The V gene end was trimmed by 3 bases and the J gene end by 0 bases; junction bases not matched to a gene: 3. CDR3 DNA: TGTGCCAGCAGCTTTAGCGGGACCACGAACACCGGGGAGCTGTTTTTT. Its protein is CASSFSGTTNTGELFF.